This TCR beta chain was profiled in a study of cytomegalovirus exposure and HLA in healthy donors. Primers for the PCR totalled 60 Vbeta and 13 Jbeta. Method: immunoSEQ multiplex PCR; TCRdb's copy keeps in-frame clones and lacks some. The sample includes approximately 160,000 clones, approximately 84% seen only once; the top ten take 7%. J was trimmed by 2 bases and V by 3 bases; bases with no gene match: 4. Germline V gives CDR1 MDHEN, CDR2 SYDVKM. The CDR3 has 15 amino acids. Concerning this clone itself: What it binds is not known.

Participants comprised healthy donors of bone marrow. Study-wide results and caveats: Immune exposure was documented only through CMV serostatus.

The sequence was collected from a woman in her forties in good health and CMV-seropositive. The rearrangement uses TRBV28 and TRBJ2-4; 7 bases fit TRBD2. Sequenced material: PBMCs. The CDR3 DNA follows: TGTGCCAGCAGTTTGGCTAGCGGCTCCAAAAACATTCAGTACTTC. Translating it yields CASSLASGSKNIQYF.